Listed below are T cell receptor beta chains from one sample, sequenced in a study of cytotoxic CD8 clonotypes in ibrutinib-treated CLL. Profiling relied on immunoSEQ multiplex PCR, and the TCRdb table lists in-frame clones only, not all of them. The repertoire has more than 150,000 clones, about two thirds of them found once; the top ten carry around 15%. Specimen: PBMCs, collected after 24 months of ibrutinib treatment. The receptors stem from a human donor with chronic lymphocytic leukemia. Both conserved end residues are part of each CDR3. The order of the fields is CDR3 length, D gene, V gene, clone size, J gene, CDR3 DNA, CDR3 protein. D genes are given only for firm matches. A row's size may be missing; if present it is once, few, many or a size class.

CDR3 length: 15
D gene: NA
V gene: TRBV6-5
clone size: few
J gene: TRBJ1-3
CDR3 DNA: TGTGCCAGCAGTTCCGGGACAACCTCTGGAAACACCATATATTTT
CDR3 protein: CASSSGTTSGNTIYF

CDR3 length: 18
D gene: TRBD2
V gene: TRBV4-1
clone size: NA
J gene: TRBJ2-7
CDR3 DNA: TGCGCCAGCAGCCAAAAAAGGGCTAGCGGGAGAACCCTGTACGAGCAGTACTTC
CDR3 protein: CASSQKRASGRTLYEQYF

CDR3 length: 17
D gene: TRBD1
V gene: TRBV23-1
clone size: NA
J gene: TRBJ1-1
CDR3 DNA: TGCGCCAGCAGTCAAAAAGTCGGCCGGGACAGGGACACTGAAGCTTTCTTT
CDR3 protein: CASSQKVGRDRDTEAFF

CDR3 length: 13
D gene: NA
V gene: TRBV6-5
clone size: NA
J gene: TRBJ1-5
CDR3 DNA: TGTGCCAGCAGACAGTTCAGCAATCAGCCCCAGCATTTT
CDR3 protein: CASRQFSNQPQHF

CDR3 length: 14
D gene: NA
V gene: TRBV18
clone size: NA
J gene: TRBJ2-1
CDR3 DNA: TGTGCCAGCTCACTCACCTATACCTACAATGAGCAGTTCTTC
CDR3 protein: CASSLTYTYNEQFF

CDR3 length: 13
D gene: NA
V gene: TRBV7-3
clone size: few
J gene: TRBJ2-6
CDR3 DNA: TGTGCCAGCAGGCAAGCTGGGGCCAACGTCCTGACTTTC
CDR3 protein: CASRQAGANVLTF

CDR3 length: 14
D gene: NA
V gene: TRBV6-5
clone size: once
J gene: TRBJ1-1
CDR3 DNA: TGTGCCAGCAGTTCGAGACCGGAGGGCACTGAAGCTTTCTTT
CDR3 protein: CASSSRPEGTEAFF

CDR3 length: 14
D gene: TRBD1
V gene: TRBV30
clone size: NA
J gene: TRBJ2-2
CDR3 DNA: TGTGCCTACGAGACAGGGGGCGACACCGGGGAGCTGTTTTTT
CDR3 protein: CAYETGGDTGELFF

CDR3 length: 17
D gene: NA
V gene: TRBV28
clone size: NA
J gene: TRBJ2-7
CDR3 DNA: TGTGCCAGCAGTTTAGAGCTAGCGAAACCGAGCTCCTACGAGCAGTACTTC
CDR3 protein: CASSLELAKPSSYEQYF

CDR3 length: 13
D gene: NA
V gene: TRBV5-6
clone size: NA
J gene: TRBJ1-2
CDR3 DNA: TGTGCCAGCAGCTTGAGGCGGATCTATGGCTACACCTTC
CDR3 protein: CASSLRRIYGYTF

CDR3 length: 15
D gene: NA
V gene: TRBV11-2
clone size: few
J gene: TRBJ2-3
CDR3 DNA: TGTGCCAGCAGCTCCCCTACATCCTCAAGGTATACGCAGTATTTT
CDR3 protein: CASSSPTSSRYTQYF

CDR3 length: 14
D gene: NA
V gene: TRBV6-5
clone size: NA
J gene: TRBJ2-7
CDR3 DNA: TGTGCCAGCAGTTATACGGCCTCCCCCTACGAGCAGTACTTC
CDR3 protein: CASSYTASPYEQYF

CDR3 length: 13
D gene: NA
V gene: TRBV7-2
clone size: NA
J gene: TRBJ1-5
CDR3 DNA: TGTGCCAGCAGCTTCGCGGGAAATCAGCCCCAGCATTTT
CDR3 protein: CASSFAGNQPQHF

CDR3 length: 13
D gene: NA
V gene: TRBV28
clone size: once
J gene: TRBJ2-1
CDR3 DNA: TGTGCCAGCAGTTCCGTATCCTACAATGAGCAGTTCTTC
CDR3 protein: CASSSVSYNEQFF

CDR3 length: 13
D gene: NA
V gene: TRBV19
clone size: NA
J gene: TRBJ2-7
CDR3 DNA: TGTGCCAGTAGTCCCAAGGGAGGCTACGAGCAGTACTTC
CDR3 protein: CASSPKGGYEQYF

CDR3 length: 15
D gene: NA
V gene: TRBV30
clone size: few
J gene: TRBJ2-5
CDR3 DNA: TGTGCCTGGAGTGTACTTAGGGCTTTGGGGGAGACCCAGTACTTC
CDR3 protein: CAWSVLRALGETQYF

CDR3 length: 13
D gene: NA
V gene: TRBV7-9
clone size: few
J gene: TRBJ2-7
CDR3 DNA: TGTGCCAGCAGCCCTACTAGTTTTGGCGAGCAGTACTTC
CDR3 protein: CASSPTSFGEQYF

CDR3 length: 15
D gene: NA
V gene: TRBV30
clone size: NA
J gene: TRBJ1-3
CDR3 DNA: TGTGCCTGGAGTGTGGGACCCGGGTCAGGAAACACCATATATTTT
CDR3 protein: CAWSVGPGSGNTIYF

CDR3 length: 15
D gene: TRBD2
V gene: TRBV10-3
clone size: NA
J gene: TRBJ2-1
CDR3 DNA: TGTGCCACCACCCAGGGCGGGAGGGCCTCAAATGAGCAGTTCTTC
CDR3 protein: CATTQGGRASNEQFF

CDR3 length: 14
D gene: NA
V gene: TRBV6-5
clone size: NA
J gene: TRBJ1-5
CDR3 DNA: TGTGCCAGCAGTTACGGGGGAGGGGGTCAGCCCCAGCATTTT
CDR3 protein: CASSYGGGGQPQHF

CDR3 length: 16
D gene: NA
V gene: TRBV18
clone size: NA
J gene: TRBJ2-2
CDR3 DNA: TGTGCCAGCTCACCAGAGGCGGGATCGAACACCGGGGAGCTGTTTTTT
CDR3 protein: CASSPEAGSNTGELFF

CDR3 length: 13
D gene: NA
V gene: TRBV7-9
clone size: NA
J gene: TRBJ1-5
CDR3 DNA: TGTGCCAGCAGCCCAGATTCTAATCAGCCCCAGCATTTT
CDR3 protein: CASSPDSNQPQHF

CDR3 length: 16
D gene: NA
V gene: TRBV19
clone size: NA
J gene: TRBJ1-5
CDR3 DNA: TGTGCCAGTAGTATAACGATCCGGGGACGGAGGCAGCCCCAGCATTTT
CDR3 protein: CASSITIRGRRQPQHF

CDR3 length: 13
D gene: NA
V gene: TRBV18
clone size: NA
J gene: TRBJ2-5
CDR3 DNA: TGTGCCAGCTCACCTCCCAGTCAAGAGACCCAGTACTTC
CDR3 protein: CASSPPSQETQYF

CDR3 length: 16
D gene: NA
V gene: TRBV9
clone size: once
J gene: TRBJ2-1
CDR3 DNA: TGTGCCAGCAGCGTATTGGTGGGAGAGGGCTACAATGAGCAGTTCTTC
CDR3 protein: CASSVLVGEGYNEQFF

CDR3 length: 15
D gene: NA
V gene: TRBV7-8
clone size: few
J gene: TRBJ1-1
CDR3 DNA: TGTGCCAGCAGCTTAGCATCCCGGGGGGACACTGAAGCTTTCTTT
CDR3 protein: CASSLASRGDTEAFF

CDR3 length: 14
D gene: NA
V gene: TRBV5-1
clone size: NA
J gene: TRBJ2-5
CDR3 DNA: TGCGCCAGCAGCTTGGAGGGAGGCGGAGAGACCCAGTACTTC
CDR3 protein: CASSLEGGGETQYF

CDR3 length: 16
D gene: NA
V gene: TRBV6-6
clone size: NA
J gene: TRBJ2-5
CDR3 DNA: TGTGCCAGCAGTCTCCACCACACAGGGAACCAAGAGACCCAGTACTTC
CDR3 protein: CASSLHHTGNQETQYF

CDR3 length: 17
D gene: NA
V gene: TRBV7-9
clone size: NA
J gene: TRBJ2-1
CDR3 DNA: TGTGCCAGCAGCGACCAGCCGGGAATGGTGTGGGTGAATGAGCAGTTCTTC
CDR3 protein: CASSDQPGMVWVNEQFF

CDR3 length: 12
D gene: TRBD2
V gene: TRBV27
clone size: NA
J gene: TRBJ2-7
CDR3 DNA: TGTGCCAGCAGTTTGGGGGGGACTCTGCAGTACTTC
CDR3 protein: CASSLGGTLQYF

CDR3 length: 16
D gene: NA
V gene: TRBV2
clone size: NA
J gene: TRBJ2-5
CDR3 DNA: TGTGCCAGCAGACACCGGGACAGCGGGCAGCTTGGGACCCAGTACTTC
CDR3 protein: CASRHRDSGQLGTQYF

CDR3 length: 11
D gene: TRBD2
V gene: TRBV6-1
clone size: NA
J gene: TRBJ2-7
CDR3 DNA: TGTGCCAGCAGTGAGGGGGGGGAGCAGTACTTC
CDR3 protein: CASSEGGEQYF

CDR3 length: 16
D gene: TRBD2
V gene: TRBV27
clone size: NA
J gene: TRBJ2-5
CDR3 DNA: TGTGCCAGCAGTCTCTATAGCGGGAGCTATCGAGAGACCCAGTACTTC
CDR3 protein: CASSLYSGSYRETQYF

CDR3 length: 21
D gene: NA
V gene: TRBV28
clone size: NA
J gene: TRBJ2-1
CDR3 DNA: TGTGCCAGCAGTGGATATCAGGGGGCGCTTGGATCCATAGCGGGGTACAATGAGCAGTTCTTC
CDR3 protein: CASSGYQGALGSIAGYNEQFF

CDR3 length: 15
D gene: NA
V gene: TRBV5-1
clone size: NA
J gene: TRBJ2-5
CDR3 DNA: TGCGCCAGCAGCTTGGTGTCCGCCGGGGGAGAGACCCAGTACTTC
CDR3 protein: CASSLVSAGGETQYF

CDR3 length: 11
D gene: NA
V gene: TRBV30
clone size: NA
J gene: TRBJ1-5
CDR3 DNA: TGTGCCTACGGGGGCAATCAGCCCCAGCATTTT
CDR3 protein: CAYGGNQPQHF

CDR3 length: 13
D gene: NA
V gene: TRBV6-5
clone size: NA
J gene: TRBJ2-7
CDR3 DNA: TGTGCCAGCAGTCCCAGGATGGTCCACGAGCAGTACTTC
CDR3 protein: CASSPRMVHEQYF

CDR3 length: 14
D gene: TRBD2
V gene: TRBV7-8
clone size: few
J gene: TRBJ2-7
CDR3 DNA: TGTGCCAGCAGCTTAGGGCGGGAGCACCTCGAGCAGTACTTC
CDR3 protein: CASSLGREHLEQYF

CDR3 length: 15
D gene: TRBD1
V gene: TRBV10-3
clone size: once
J gene: TRBJ1-2
CDR3 DNA: TGTGCCATCAGTGATCGACAGGGGGCTTCTCATGGCTACACCTTC
CDR3 protein: CAISDRQGASHGYTF

CDR3 length: 14
D gene: NA
V gene: TRBV27
clone size: NA
J gene: TRBJ2-7
CDR3 DNA: TGTGCCAGCAGTTTAGGGCAGGGGAGGTACGAGCAGTACTTC
CDR3 protein: CASSLGQGRYEQYF

CDR3 length: 14
D gene: NA
V gene: TRBV30
clone size: NA
J gene: TRBJ2-2
CDR3 DNA: TGTGCCTGGAACAGGCTAGCCAACGCCGGGGAGCTGTTTTTT
CDR3 protein: CAWNRLANAGELFF

CDR3 length: 11
D gene: NA
V gene: TRBV9
clone size: once
J gene: TRBJ2-7
CDR3 DNA: TGTGCCAGCAGCCCCGGGGTCGAGCAGTACTTC
CDR3 protein: CASSPGVEQYF